The 5 T cell receptor beta chains presented below share a single source sample, sequenced in a study of cytomegalovirus exposure and HLA in healthy donors. The PCR ran on 60 Vbeta and 13 Jbeta primers. This table comes from immunoSEQ multiplex PCR, and its TCRdb copy is limited to in-frame clones, with some not included. This sample carries 120,000 or so clones, around 75% of them seen once, and the ten largest clones take roughly 3%. Sequenced sample: PBMCs. These receptors were collected from a woman between 40 and 50 years old in good health and CMV-seropositive.

The chain is built from TRBV25-1 and TRBJ2-1; 10 nucleotides match TRBD2. CDR3 length: 18 amino acids. Trimming at V came to 3 bases and at J to 2 bases, leaving 10 bases not matched to a gene. Germline V gene sequence: CDR1 MGHDK, CDR2 SYGVNS. The CDR3 is CASSDILTSGSPYNEQFF. DNA of the CDR3: TGTGCCAGCAGTGACATCTTGACTAGCGGGTCCCCCTACAATGAGCAGTTCTTC. Combining the CDR3 with reference TRBV25-1 and TRBJ2-1 gives the whole variable domain EADIYQTPRYLVIGTGKKITLECSQTMGHDKMYWYQQDPGMELHLIHYSYGVNSTEKGDLSSESTVSRIRTEHFPLTLESARPSHTSQYLCASSDILTSGSPYNEQFFGPGTRLTVL.

This clone appeared once. The chain joins TRBV6-4 to TRBJ1-2; no definite D call. Germline CDR1 MRHNA, CDR2 SNTAGT. Trimming shortened V by 2 bases and J by 4 bases, and 14 bases separated the two germline ends. This CDR3 has 15 amino acids. DNA for the CDR3: TGTGCCAGCAGTGACACTCAGAGAGGTGCCTATGGCTACACCTTC. Its translation: CASSDTQRGAYGYTF.

The chain is built from TRBV7-2 and TRBJ2-7; TRBD2 aligns across 13 bases. Per germline, CDR1 SGHTA and CDR2 FQGNSA. V dropped 3 bases and J dropped 5; count of bases not matched to a gene: 7. The CDR3 extends over 16 amino acids. The CDR3 coding sequence is TGTGCCAGCAGCTTTACTAGCGGGAGGGCCCGGGACGAGCAGTACTTC. Residues: CASSFTSGRARDEQYF.

The genes are TRBV6-4 and TRBJ2-3; D may be TRBD2 (6 bases). The CDR3 has 14 amino acids. CDR1 and CDR2 from the germline V gene are MRHNA and SNTAGT. V was cut by 2 bases and J by 3 bases, with 9 bases left in between. The CDR3 protein is CASSDPGTTDTQYF. CDR3 DNA sequence: TGTGCCAGCAGTGACCCGGGGACTACAGATACGCAGTATTTT.

The chain couples TRBV7-9 to TRBJ2-3; 10 bases line up with TRBD1. The CDR3 runs 17 residues. With 1 base clipped from V and 4 bases from J, the junction kept 8 bases outside the gene matches. CDR1 and CDR2 (germline): SEHNR, FQNEAQ (reference sequence). The CDR3 sequence is CASSLERGQGSSDTQYF. The CDR3 nucleotides are TGTGCCAGCAGCTTAGAAAGGGGACAGGGGTCGTCAGATACGCAGTATTTT. Using reference TRBV7-9 and TRBJ2-3 for the parts outside the CDR3, the full variable domain is DTGVSQNPRHKITKRGQNVTFRCDPISEHNRLYWYRQTLGQGPEFLTYFQNEAQLEKSRLLSDRFSAERPKGSFSTLEIQRTEQGDSAMYLCASSLERGQGSSDTQYFGPGTRLTVL.